The rows below give T cell receptor beta chains drawn from one sample of a study of T cells in Graves' hyperthyroidism and ophthalmopathy. MiXCR, run by TCRdb on the multiplex PCR reads, gives a single entry per CDR3 protein. This sample has about 600,000 distinct CDR3 sequences, with 13% to 15% found just once. Source material: blood. These receptors were taken from a woman aged 50 to 60 with Graves' ophthalmopathy. Both conserved end residues are part of each CDR3. D genes are given only for firm matches. The size entry is marked missing in some rows and otherwise reads once, few, many or a size class.

12,TRBV12-3/TRBV12-4,many,TRBJ1-1,-,CASSFFDRLAFF,TGTGCCAGCAGTTTCTTCGACAGGTTGGCTTTCTTT
14,TRBV7-9,-,TRBJ1-2,-,CASSHVTGFYGYTF,TGTGCCAGCAGCCATGTAACGGGGTTCTATGGCTACACCTTC
13,TRBV27,-,TRBJ1-2,TRBD1,CASSLRGQYGYTF,TGTGCCAGCAGTTTACGGGGACAGTATGGCTACACCTTC
14,TRBV6-2/TRBV6-3,-,TRBJ1-5,-,CASSRQFLSPPQHF,TGTGCCAGCAGCCGACAGTTTCTCTCCCCCCCCCAGCATTTT
11,TRBV29-1,many,TRBJ2-7,-,CSGIITYEQYF,TGCAGCGGGATTATAACCTACGAGCAGTACTTC
13,TRBV28,many,TRBJ2-2,-,CASWDGNTGELFF,TGTGCCAGCTGGGACGGAAACACCGGGGAGCTGTTTTTT
15,TRBV10-2,-,TRBJ2-5,TRBD2,CASSESTSYQETQYF,TGCGCCAGCAGTGAGTCGACTAGCTACCAAGAGACCCAGTACTTC
17,TRBV12-3/TRBV12-4,many,TRBJ1-2,TRBD1,CASSTGQGREDDYGYTF,TGTGCCAGCAGTACGGGACAGGGAAGGGAAGATGACTATGGCTACACCTTC
15,TRBV6-1,many,TRBJ2-1,TRBD2,CASSVFTSGVNEQFF,TGTGCCAGCAGTGTTTTCACTAGCGGTGTGAATGAGCAGTTCTTC
14,TRBV6-2/TRBV6-3,once,TRBJ2-7,-,CAARNRALAYEQYF,TGTGCCGCCCGAAACAGGGCATTAGCCTACGAGCAGTACTTC
16,TRBV12-3/TRBV12-4,many,TRBJ2-7,TRBD2,CASSWRPAGGPHEQYF,TGTGCCAGCAGTTGGAGGCCAGCGGGAGGGCCCCACGAGCAGTACTTC
14,TRBV27,many,TRBJ2-5,TRBD1,CASSLVGRGETQYF,TGTGCCAGCAGTTTAGTCGGCAGGGGGGAGACCCAGTACTTC
14,TRBV5-1,-,TRBJ2-1,TRBD2,CASQGVAGVGEQFF,TGCGCCAGCCAGGGAGTAGCGGGAGTAGGTGAGCAGTTCTTC
17,TRBV7-2,-,TRBJ1-1,TRBD1,CASSLVALGTGGTEAFF,TGTGCCAGCAGCTTAGTAGCTTTAGGGACAGGGGGGACTGAAGCTTTCTTT
14,TRBV2,many,TRBJ1-5,-,CASSAQARNQPQHF,TGTGCCAGCAGTGCTCAAGCTCGCAATCAGCCCCAGCATTTT
16,TRBV7-8,many,TRBJ2-3,TRBD2,CASSSNPLAALDTQYF,TGTGCCAGCAGCTCCAACCCACTAGCGGCTCTGGATACGCAGTATTTT
16,TRBV7-9,many,TRBJ2-1,TRBD1,CASSLATGGENNEQFF,TGTGCCAGCAGCTTAGCTACAGGGGGCGAGAACAATGAGCAGTTCTTC
18,TRBV11-2,-,TRBJ2-1,-,CASSALSLRAISYNEQFF,TGTGCCAGCAGCGCTCTGAGTCTCAGGGCCATCTCCTACAATGAGCAGTTCTTC
14,TRBV20-1,-,TRBJ2-7,-,CSASVTASSYEQYF,TGCAGTGCCTCAGTCACTGCAAGCTCCTACGAGCAGTACTTC
15,TRBV20-1,many,TRBJ2-1,TRBD2,CSARPGLAGRNEQFF,TGCAGTGCTAGACCGGGACTAGCGGGAAGAAATGAGCAGTTCTTC
16,TRBV9,few,TRBJ1-2,-,CASSPEGTDLNYGYTF,TGTGCCAGCAGCCCAGAAGGGACCGACCTAAACTATGGCTACACCTTC
13,TRBV5-6,-,TRBJ1-1,-,CASSLYKVSEAFF,TGTGCCAGCAGCTTATACAAAGTCTCAGAAGCTTTCTTT
13,TRBV20-1,many,TRBJ2-7,-,CSARDIQTYEQYF,TGCAGTGCTAGAGATATCCAGACCTACGAGCAGTACTTC
16,TRBV7-9,many,TRBJ2-5,TRBD2,CASSWTSGDLQETQYF,TGTGCCAGCAGCTGGACTAGCGGGGACCTCCAAGAGACCCAGTACTTC
13,TRBV6-4,-,TRBJ2-2,-,CASSDQDTGELFF,TGTGCCAGCAGTGATCAGGACACCGGGGAGCTGTTTTTC
15,TRBV20-1,many,TRBJ2-1,TRBD2,CSARDAGGSYNEQFF,TGCAGTGCTAGAGACGCGGGAGGGTCCTACAATGAGCAGTTCTTC
19,TRBV6-5,-,TRBJ1-1,TRBD1,CASSYSHGQAAIWNTEAFF,TGTGCCAGCAGTTACTCCCACGGACAGGCGGCGATTTGGAACACTGAAGCTTTCTTT
12,TRBV20-1,few,TRBJ2-1,-,CSAGGLDNEQFF,TGCAGTGCGGGGGGACTGGACAATGAGCAGTTCTTC
16,TRBV27,many,TRBJ2-1,TRBD2,CASSFQVAGVSIEQFF,TGTGCCAGCAGTTTCCAAGTAGCGGGAGTTAGCATTGAGCAGTTCTTC
15,TRBV28,many,TRBJ2-5,TRBD2,CASSLVAGGLETQYF,TGTGCCAGCAGCCTAGTAGCGGGAGGCTTGGAGACCCAGTACTTC
13,TRBV6-2/TRBV6-3,many,TRBJ2-7,-,CASSYRGAYEQYF,TGTGCCAGCAGTTACAGGGGGGCCTACGAGCAGTACTTC
14,TRBV24-1,many,TRBJ2-5,-,CATSTSGSQETQYF,TGTGCCACCAGCACGTCGGGCAGCCAAGAGACCCAGTACTTC
15,TRBV13,many,TRBJ2-2,TRBD2,CASSLGLALGGELFF,TGTGCCAGCAGCCTCGGACTAGCGTTAGGCGGGGAGCTGTTTTTT
16,TRBV25-1,few,TRBJ1-2,TRBD1,CASSESGPGQDYGYTF,TGTGCCAGCAGTGAATCGGGACCGGGACAGGACTATGGCTACACCTTC
12,TRBV7-9,many,TRBJ2-1,TRBD2,CASSLGGDEQFF,TGTGCCAGCAGCTTGGGGGGGGATGAGCAGTTCTTC
15,TRBV29-1,many,TRBJ2-1,TRBD1,CSVEGQGFAYNEQFF,TGCAGCGTTGAGGGACAGGGTTTCGCCTACAATGAGCAGTTCTTC
16,TRBV7-9,many,TRBJ2-5,-,CASSSGLGPTSETQYF,TGTGCCAGCAGCTCAGGGCTGGGACCGACTTCGGAGACCCAGTACTTC
13,TRBV7-9,-,TRBJ2-5,-,CASSRGARETQYF,TGTGCCAGCAGCCGAGGAGCGAGGGAGACCCAGTACTTC
16,TRBV6-1,many,TRBJ2-3,TRBD2,CASSYSSGSPQIWWYF,TGTGCCAGCAGTTACAGTAGCGGGAGCCCACAGATTTGGTGGTATTTT
16,TRBV11-2,many,TRBJ2-5,-,CASSLSLPEGQETQYF,TGTGCCAGCAGCTTGAGCCTTCCGGAGGGGCAAGAGACCCAGTACTTC
18,TRBV27,many,TRBJ2-3,TRBD2,CASSRSTIAGEGTDTQYF,TGTGCCAGCAGCCGTAGTACAATAGCGGGAGAGGGCACAGATACGCAGTATTTT
15,TRBV20-1,few,TRBJ2-7,TRBD2,CSASTVAGGFYEQYF,TGCAGTGCTAGTACGGTAGCGGGAGGTTTCTACGAGCAGTACTTC
16,TRBV4-2,few,TRBJ2-5,TRBD2,CASSQVGTREGETQYF,TGTGCCAGCAGCCAAGTCGGAACGCGGGAGGGAGAGACCCAGTACTTC
19,TRBV30,many,TRBJ1-6,TRBD1,CGLSRTGAGASSYNSPLHF,TGTGGTCTCTCCAGAACAGGGGCCGGGGCGAGCTCCTATAATTCACCCCTCCACTTT
16,TRBV15,many,TRBJ2-5,TRBD1,CATSNTPGQAQETQYF,TGTGCCACCAGCAATACCCCGGGACAGGCGCAAGAGACCCAGTACTTC
16,TRBV7-3,-,TRBJ2-5,TRBD2,CASSLNLAGVGETQYF,TGTGCCAGCAGCTTAAATCTAGCGGGAGTAGGGGAGACCCAGTACTTC
15,TRBV11-2,many,TRBJ1-1,TRBD1,CASSLAGQGGTEAFF,TGTGCCAGCAGCTTGGCGGGACAGGGGGGCACTGAAGCTTTCTTT
13,TRBV7-2,many,TRBJ1-2,-,CASSLVRAEGYTF,TGTGCCAGCAGCTTAGTCAGGGCGGAAGGCTACACCTTC
14,TRBV24-1,many,TRBJ1-2,-,CATSDRTHPYGYTF,TGTGCCACCAGTGATCGTACCCACCCCTATGGCTACACCTTC
22,TRBV28,many,TRBJ2-1,TRBD2,CASSPSGTSGRFIFGSYNEQFF,TGTGCCAGCAGTCCCTCGGGGACTAGCGGGAGGTTTATATTCGGCTCCTACAATGAGCAGTTCTTC
16,TRBV4-1,many,TRBJ2-2,-,CASSQEGLSNTGELFF,TGCGCCAGCAGCCAAGAAGGCCTGTCGAACACCGGGGAGCTGTTTTTT
17,TRBV10-3,-,TRBJ2-3,-,CAISEGYSTSPTDTQYF,TGTGCCATCAGTGAGGGATACTCGACAAGCCCCACAGATACGCAGTATTTT
15,TRBV20-1,many,TRBJ2-1,TRBD2,CSARDLPSGGSEQFF,TGCAGTGCTAGAGATCTGCCTAGCGGGGGTAGCGAGCAGTTCTTC
13,TRBV14,many,TRBJ1-2,TRBD1,CASSRAQQGARTF,TGTGCCAGCAGCCGAGCCCAACAGGGGGCGAGAACCTTC
17,TRBV19,-,TRBJ2-7,-,CASSIPVSGDDSYEQYF,TGTGCCAGTAGTATCCCAGTTTCCGGAGACGACTCCTACGAGCAGTACTTC
17,TRBV6-2/TRBV6-3,-,TRBJ2-2,TRBD2,CASTVAGGPLNTGELFF,TGTGCCAGTACCGTAGCGGGAGGGCCCCTAAACACCGGGGAGCTGTTTTTT